The 28 T cell receptor beta chains below were found in one sample sequenced in a study of technical replicates of blood from a few donors. Assay: immunoSEQ multiplex PCR; the TCRdb copy retains only in-frame clones and omits some. Of about 84,000 clones in the sample, 93% are singletons; the top ten hold under 0.3%. The material sequenced was T cells isolated from PBMCs. The receptors shown here come from a human donor in good health.

The chain couples TRBV18 to TRBJ1-5; D is undetermined. Germline values: CDR1 KGHSH, CDR2 LQKENI. Trimming cost V 2 bases and J 2 bases, with 10 bases left between them. The CDR3 has 15 residues. This CDR3 is CASSPAAVGNQPQHF. The CDR3 bases are TGTGCCAGCTCACCAGCGGCAGTGGGCAATCAGCCCCAGCATTTT.

This chain joins TRBV7-2 and TRBJ2-3, with 9 bases aligning to TRBD1. Unmatched junction bases numbered 12, after V lost 5 bases and J lost 3 bases. CDR3 size: 17 residues. Germline-derived CDR1 and CDR2 are SGHTA and FQGNSA. In nucleotides, the CDR3 is TGTGCCAGCAGCGATCCCTACGGGGACAGGGCGACAGATACGCAGTATTTT. Translated, it gives CASSDPYGDRATDTQYF.

The J gene is TRBJ2-7, the V gene TRBV19; 9 positions agree with TRBD1. V trimming: 5 bases; J trimming: 7 bases; junction bases outside the gene matches: 12. The CDR3 spans 15 residues. Germline V CDR1 and CDR2: LNHDA, SQIVND (reference sequence). DNA of the CDR3: TGTGCCAGTAGTTCGCCGGGACAGGGAATAAGAGAGCAGTACTTC. Translating it yields CASSSPGQGIREQYF.

The chain is built from TRBV4-2 and TRBJ2-2; D remains unclear. CDR1 and CDR2 (germline): LGHNA, YNFKEQ. The CDR3 sequence is 15 residues long. Deletions cut 1 base from V and 1 base from J, with 7 bases between. CDR3: CASSQALGNTGELFF. Written as DNA, the CDR3 is TGTGCCAGCAGCCAAGCGCTCGGGAACACCGGGGAGCTGTTTTTT.

This chain connects TRBV4-2 to TRBJ1-5; D call uncertain. Trimming cost V 3 bases and J 4 bases, with 4 bases left between them. The CDR3 has 12 amino acids. Germline values: CDR1 LGHNA, CDR2 YNFKEQ. As DNA, the CDR3 is TGTGCCAGCAGCCAGTTAAATCAGCCCCAGCATTTT. Protein sequence: CASSQLNQPQHF.

The chain joins TRBV9 to TRBJ1-1; D is perhaps TRBD1 (5 bases). Germline V gene lookup returns CDR1 SGDLS and CDR2 YYNGEE. V lost 7 bases and J lost 5, with 6 bases in between. This CDR3 contains 10 residues. The CDR3 DNA follows: TGTGCCAGCCCAGGGACTGAAGCTTTCTTT. Translation gives CASPGTEAFF.

The chain recombines TRBV4-1 with TRBJ2-7; 10 bases fit TRBD1. V was pared by 5 bases and J by 2 bases, with 3 bases of the junction left unmatched. The CDR3 has 14 amino acids. Germline V gene sequence: CDR1 MGHRA, CDR2 YSYEKL. Here the CDR3 DNA reads TGCGCCAGCAGCATGGGACAGGGGACCTACGAGCAGTACTTC. This translates into CASSMGQGTYEQYF.

CDR3 in DNA: TGCAGCGCTGGCACGGGACAGCTGCTGGACGAGCAGTACTTC. Residues: CSAGTGQLLDEQYF. This chain connects TRBV29-1 to TRBJ2-7; 7 bases are a match to TRBD1. Germline V gives CDR1 SQVTM, CDR2 ANQGSEA. Losses at the gene ends were 7 bases for V and 5 bases for J; bases not matched to a gene: 14. The CDR3 consists of 14 residues.

The J gene is TRBJ2-7, the V gene TRBV7-9; 13 positions agree with TRBD2. The junction had 9 bases not matched to a gene; V was cut back by 4 bases and J by 3 bases. The V gene's germline CDR1 is SEHNR and CDR2 FQNEAQ (reference sequence). The CDR3 consists of 17 residues. This CDR3 is CASSSGLAGLRVYEQYF. The CDR3 region has the DNA TGTGCCAGCAGCTCGGGACTAGCGGGACTAAGGGTCTACGAGCAGTACTTC.

This chain's CDR3 is CASSLRDRAETQYF. CDR3 in DNA: TGTGCCAGCAGCTTAAGGGACAGGGCAGAGACCCAGTACTTC. The rearrangement uses TRBV11-2 and TRBJ2-5, with 9 bases identical to TRBD1. Germline CDR1 is SGHAT and CDR2 is FQNNGV. V was clipped by 2 bases and J by 4 bases; unmatched bases: 2. The CDR3 length is 14 residues. Complete variable domain (other parts from reference TRBV11-2 and TRBJ2-5): EAGVAQSPRYKIIEKRQSVAFWCNPISGHATLYWYQQILGQGPKLLIQFQNNGVVDDSQLPKDRFSAERLKGVDSTLKIQPAKLEDSAVYLCASSLRDRAETQYFGPGTRLLVL.

This chain uses TRBV2 with TRBJ2-5; D is perhaps TRBD2 (6 bases). The V gene lost 7 bases and the J gene lost 5 bases, with 14 bases spanning the gap. The CDR3 runs to 13 residues. CDR1 and CDR2 from the germline V gene are SNHLY and FYNNEI. CDR3 sequence (DNA): TGTGCCAGCATTCGGGGGTCACAGGAGACCCAGTACTTC. Encoded protein: CASIRGSQETQYF.

The rearrangement links TRBV11-2 to TRBJ2-1; D perhaps matches TRBD2 (6 bases). CDR1 and CDR2 (germline): SGHAT, FQNNGV. The CDR3 runs 18 residues. V lost 5 bases, J lost 0 bases, and 20 bases lay in between. CDR3 region: CASSAKRVAANSYNEQFF. CDR3 bases: TGTGCCAGCAGCGCAAAGCGGGTAGCGGCTAACTCCTACAATGAGCAGTTCTTC.

V is TRBV13 and J is TRBJ1-5, with 7 bases identical to TRBD1. The CDR3 sequence is 16 residues long. The germline gives CDR1 PRHDT, CDR2 FYEKMQ (reference sequence). V was pared by 5 bases and J by 2 bases, with 9 bases of the junction left unmatched. CDR3 sequence: CASSLRQGRGNQPQHF. The CDR3 DNA sequence: TGTGCCAGCAGCCTTAGACAGGGAAGAGGCAATCAGCCCCAGCATTTT.

The J gene is TRBJ2-7, the V gene TRBV5-1, with 11 bases matching TRBD2. V dropped 2 bases and J dropped 5; count of bases not matched to a gene: 6. The CDR3 runs to 15 residues. Germline assignment: CDR1 SGHRS and CDR2 YFSETQ. The CDR3 loop is CASSFSPGLADEQYF. The CDR3 nucleotides read TGCGCCAGCAGCTTTTCCCCGGGACTAGCGGACGAGCAGTACTTC.

The chain joins TRBV18 to TRBJ2-1; maybe TRBD1 (5 bases). This CDR3 is 16 amino acids long. Germline V gene sequence: CDR1 KGHSH, CDR2 LQKENI. The V end lost 3 bases, the J end lost 3 bases, and 15 bases lay between the germline ends. The CDR3 is CASSPGRPKGYNEQFF. The CDR3 DNA follows: TGTGCCAGCTCACCGGGGCGACCGAAGGGCTACAATGAGCAGTTCTTC. The complete variable domain, with remaining parts taken from reference TRBV18 and TRBJ2-1, reads NAGVMQNPRHLVRRRGQEARLRCSPMKGHSHVYWYRQLPEEGLKFMVYLQKENIIDESGMPKERFSAEFPKEGPSILRIQQVVRGDSAAYFCASSPGRPKGYNEQFFGPGTRLTVL.

This clone was counted a single time. This CDR3 reads CASSLSWVGEAFF. CDR3 DNA: TGTGCCAGCAGCCTTAGCTGGGTCGGGGAAGCTTTCTTT. V is TRBV9 and J is TRBJ1-1; D is undetermined. Germline V gene sequence: CDR1 SGDLS, CDR2 YYNGEE. The CDR3 length is 13 residues. The V gene lost 4 bases and the J gene lost 8 bases, with 15 bases spanning the gap. The full variable domain, with the rest looked up from reference TRBV9 and TRBJ1-1, is DSGVTQTPKHLITATGQRVTLRCSPRSGDLSVYWYQQSLDQGLQFLIQYYNGEERAKGNILERFSAQQFPDLHSELNLSSLELGDSALYFCASSLSWVGEAFFGQGTRLTVV.

V and J are TRBV4-2 and TRBJ2-7, with 7 bases that match TRBD1. Germline CDR1 reads LGHNA; CDR2 reads YNFKEQ. This CDR3 has 15 amino acids. With V trimmed by 3 bases and J by 1 base, 6 bases remained unmatched. CDR3 residues: CASSQGRQGSYEQYF. CDR3 nucleotides: TGTGCCAGCAGCCAGGGGCGACAGGGTTCCTACGAGCAGTACTTC.

The chain is built from TRBV2 and TRBJ2-1; 12 bases map to TRBD2. Germline V gene lookup returns CDR1 SNHLY and CDR2 FYNNEI. V trimming: 6 bases; J trimming: 0 bases; junction bases outside the gene matches: 9. This CDR3 region has 18 residues. The CDR3 DNA is TGTGCCAGCAGCACACGACTAGCGGGGGCCCTCTCCTACAATGAGCAGTTCTTC. The encoded protein is CASSTRLAGALSYNEQFF.

This clone was detected only once. J is TRBJ1-5 and V is TRBV7-8; TRBD1 matches at 9 bases. With 0 bases clipped from V and 7 bases from J, the junction kept 7 bases outside the gene matches. The CDR3 has 16 residues. Germline CDR1 is SGHVS and CDR2 is FQNEAQ. The CDR3 spells CASSLARVDRGQPQHF. The CDR3 nucleotides read TGTGCCAGCAGCTTAGCGAGGGTAGACAGGGGGCAGCCCCAGCATTTT.

This rearrangement joins TRBV27 to TRBJ1-1; no clear D gene. The V gene's germline CDR1 is MNHEY and CDR2 SMNVEV (reference sequence). With 3 bases removed from V and 0 bases from J, the gap between germline ends came to 11 bases. The CDR3 runs 15 residues. In nucleotides, the CDR3 is TGTGCCAGCAGTTTGGGAGCCCTTATGAACACTGAAGCTTTCTTT. This translates into CASSLGALMNTEAFF.

The chain employs TRBV29-1 and TRBJ2-1, with 14 nucleotides matching TRBD2. J was trimmed by 0 bases and V by 7 bases; bases with no gene match: 11. The germline V gene has CDR1 SQVTM and CDR2 ANQGSEA. The CDR3 is 18 amino acids. CDR3 nucleotides: TGCAGCGCCCCCCCAGGGACTAGCGGGAGTAGCTCCTACAATGAGCAGTTCTTC. This codes for CSAPPGTSGSSSYNEQFF.

The CDR3 here is CASTPSTQGDGGYTF. Written as DNA, the CDR3 is TGTGCCAGCACTCCTTCGACCCAGGGGGATGGTGGCTACACCTTC. The chain employs TRBV27 and TRBJ1-2, with TRBD1 matching over 7 bases. The CDR3 is 15 amino acids. V dropped 7 bases and J dropped 7; count of bases not matched to a gene: 15. Germline V gene sequence: CDR1 MNHEY, CDR2 SMNVEV (reference sequence).

This chain joins TRBV29-1 and TRBJ2-5; TRBD2 matches at 8 bases. Trimming took 8 bases from V and 4 from J; bases not matched to a gene: 6. Germline V gene lookup returns CDR1 SQVTM and CDR2 ANQGSEA. The CDR3 runs to 12 residues. Here the CDR3 reads CSTTGGRETQYF. The CDR3 nucleotides are TGCAGCACTACGGGGGGGAGAGAGACCCAGTACTTC.

This clone appeared once. The chain uses TRBV9 and TRBJ1-4; TRBD1 is a possible D gene (6 bases). The CDR3 is made up of 15 amino acids. CDR1 is SGDLS, CDR2 YYNGEE, per germline. V gave up 2 bases and J gave up 0 bases, with 8 bases separating them. The CDR3 DNA reads TGTGCCAGCAGCGTGTCAGGGGCAACTAATGAAAAACTGTTTTTT. Translating gives CASSVSGATNEKLFF.

The genes are TRBV4-2 and TRBJ2-3, with TRBD2 identical over 10 bases. From germline, CDR1 is LGHNA and CDR2 YNFKEQ. The CDR3 consists of 15 residues. The V gene end was trimmed by 4 bases and the J gene end by 3 bases; junction bases not matched to a gene: 4. CDR3 protein: CASSPSGGGTDTQYF. In DNA form, the CDR3 reads TGTGCCAGCAGCCCAAGCGGGGGGGGAACAGATACGCAGTATTTT.

The rearrangement uses TRBV28 and TRBJ2-4; unclear D gene. V was trimmed by 7 bases and J by 6 bases, leaving 13 bases between them. The CDR3 runs to 13 residues. The V gene's germline CDR1 is MDHEN and CDR2 SYDVKM. The CDR3 DNA sequence: TGTGCCAGCACCCCAAGCACGATAAACATTCAGTACTTC. Its protein product is CASTPSTINIQYF.

V is TRBV28 and J is TRBJ2-4, with D possibly TRBD2 on 5 matching bases. V gave up 5 bases and J gave up 6 bases, with 14 bases separating them. The CDR3 loop spans 14 amino acids. Germline CDR1 is MDHEN and CDR2 is SYDVKM. CDR3 nucleotides: TGTGCCAGCAGTACCCGCCGGGGTAGAAACATTCAGTACTTC. Protein product: CASSTRRGRNIQYF.

The chain carries TRBV7-9 and TRBJ2-1, with TRBD2 identical over 9 bases. Germline V CDR1 and CDR2: SEHNR, FQNEAQ (reference sequence). This CDR3 is built from 16 residues. With 4 bases clipped from V and 6 bases from J, the junction kept 10 bases outside the gene matches. CDR3 amino acids: CASSSTGREGPNEQFF. The CDR3 region has the DNA TGTGCCAGCAGCTCCACCGGGCGGGAGGGCCCCAATGAGCAGTTCTTC. The whole variable domain, filled in from reference TRBV7-9 and TRBJ2-1, reads DTGVSQNPRHKITKRGQNVTFRCDPISEHNRLYWYRQTLGQGPEFLTYFQNEAQLEKSRLLSDRFSAERPKGSFSTLEIQRTEQGDSAMYLCASSSTGREGPNEQFFGPGTRLTVL.